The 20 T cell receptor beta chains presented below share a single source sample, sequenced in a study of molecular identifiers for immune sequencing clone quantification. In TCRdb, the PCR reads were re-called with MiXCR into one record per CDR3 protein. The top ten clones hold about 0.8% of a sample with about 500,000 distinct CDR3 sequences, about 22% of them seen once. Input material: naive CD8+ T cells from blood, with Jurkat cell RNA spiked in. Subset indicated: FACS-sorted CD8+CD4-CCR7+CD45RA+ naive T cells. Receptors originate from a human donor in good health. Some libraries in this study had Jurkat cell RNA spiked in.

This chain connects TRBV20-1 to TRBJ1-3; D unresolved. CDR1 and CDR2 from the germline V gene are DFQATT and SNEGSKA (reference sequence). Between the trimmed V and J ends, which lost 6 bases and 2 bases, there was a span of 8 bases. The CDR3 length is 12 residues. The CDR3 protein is CSAEGTGNTIYF. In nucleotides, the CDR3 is TGCAGTGCCGAGGGCACTGGAAACACCATATATTTT.

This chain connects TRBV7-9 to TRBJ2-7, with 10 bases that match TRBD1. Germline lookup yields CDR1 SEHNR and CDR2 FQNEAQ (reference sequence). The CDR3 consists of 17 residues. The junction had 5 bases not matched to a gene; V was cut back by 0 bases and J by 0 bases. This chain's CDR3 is CASSLAPGQGPSYEQYF. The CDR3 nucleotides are TGTGCCAGCAGCTTAGCTCCGGGACAGGGGCCCTCCTACGAGCAGTACTTC.

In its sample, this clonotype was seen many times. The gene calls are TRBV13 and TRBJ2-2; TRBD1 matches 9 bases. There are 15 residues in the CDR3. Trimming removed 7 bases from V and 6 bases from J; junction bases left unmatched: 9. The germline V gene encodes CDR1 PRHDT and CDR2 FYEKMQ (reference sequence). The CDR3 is CASTSGTGRAGELFF. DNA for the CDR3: TGTGCCAGCACCTCCGGGACAGGGCGAGCCGGGGAGCTGTTTTTT.

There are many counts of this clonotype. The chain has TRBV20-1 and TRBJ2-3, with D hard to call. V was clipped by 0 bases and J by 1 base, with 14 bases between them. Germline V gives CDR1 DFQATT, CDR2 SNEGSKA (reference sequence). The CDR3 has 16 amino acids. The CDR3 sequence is CSARDSGEIRTDTQYF. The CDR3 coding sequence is TGCAGTGCTAGAGATTCTGGGGAAATTCGCACAGATACGCAGTATTTT.

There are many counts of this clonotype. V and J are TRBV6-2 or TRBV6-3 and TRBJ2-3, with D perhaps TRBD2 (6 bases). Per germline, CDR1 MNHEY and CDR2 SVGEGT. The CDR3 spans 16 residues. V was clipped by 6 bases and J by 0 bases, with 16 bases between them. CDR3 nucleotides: TGTGCCAGCAGAGATACGCCGGGACTCAGCACAGATACGCAGTATTTT. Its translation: CASRDTPGLSTDTQYF.

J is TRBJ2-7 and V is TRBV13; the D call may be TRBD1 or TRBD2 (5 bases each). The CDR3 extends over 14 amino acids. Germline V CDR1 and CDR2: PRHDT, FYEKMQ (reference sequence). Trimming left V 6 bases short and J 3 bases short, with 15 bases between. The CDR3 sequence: CASRRRDQIYEQYF. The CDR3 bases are TGTGCCAGCAGGCGACGGGACCAAATCTACGAGCAGTACTTC. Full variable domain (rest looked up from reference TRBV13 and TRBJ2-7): AAGVIQSPRHLIKEKRETATLKCYPIPRHDTVYWYQQGPGQDPQFLISFYEKMQSDKGSIPDRFSAQQFSDYHSELNMSSLELGDSALYFCASRRRDQIYEQYFGPGTRLTVT.

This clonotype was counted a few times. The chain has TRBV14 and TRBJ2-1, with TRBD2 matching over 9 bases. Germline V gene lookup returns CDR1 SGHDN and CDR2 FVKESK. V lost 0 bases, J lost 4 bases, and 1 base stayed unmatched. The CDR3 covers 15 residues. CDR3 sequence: CASSQETSGYNEQFF. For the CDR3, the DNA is TGTGCCAGCAGCCAAGAGACTAGCGGATACAATGAGCAGTTCTTC.

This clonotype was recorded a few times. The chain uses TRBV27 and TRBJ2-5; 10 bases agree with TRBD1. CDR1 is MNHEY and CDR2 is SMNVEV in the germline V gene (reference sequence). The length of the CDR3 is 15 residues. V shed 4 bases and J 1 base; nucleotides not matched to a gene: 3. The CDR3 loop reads CASSSGTGVQETQYF. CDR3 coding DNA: TGTGCCAGCAGTTCCGGGACAGGGGTCCAAGAGACCCAGTACTTC.

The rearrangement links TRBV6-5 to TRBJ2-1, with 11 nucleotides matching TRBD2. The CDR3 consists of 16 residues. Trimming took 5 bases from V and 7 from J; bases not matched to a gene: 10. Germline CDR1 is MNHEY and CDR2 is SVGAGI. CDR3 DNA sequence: TGTGCCAGCAGTCCGGGGCTAGCGGGGGGCGGGAATGAGCAGTTCTTC. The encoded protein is CASSPGLAGGGNEQFF.

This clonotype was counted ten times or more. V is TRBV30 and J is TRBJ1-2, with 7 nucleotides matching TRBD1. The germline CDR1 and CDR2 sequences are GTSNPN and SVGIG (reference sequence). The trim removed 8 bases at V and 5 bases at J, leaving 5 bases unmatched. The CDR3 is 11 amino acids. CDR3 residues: CARQGNYGYTF. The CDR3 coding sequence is TGTGCCCGACAGGGAAATTATGGCTACACCTTC.

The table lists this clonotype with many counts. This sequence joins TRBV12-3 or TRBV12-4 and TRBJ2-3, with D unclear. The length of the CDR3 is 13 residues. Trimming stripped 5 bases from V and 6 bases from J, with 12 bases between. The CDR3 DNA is TGTGCCAGCAGTATTGATCCCCGGGATACGCAGTATTTT. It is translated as CASSIDPRDTQYF.

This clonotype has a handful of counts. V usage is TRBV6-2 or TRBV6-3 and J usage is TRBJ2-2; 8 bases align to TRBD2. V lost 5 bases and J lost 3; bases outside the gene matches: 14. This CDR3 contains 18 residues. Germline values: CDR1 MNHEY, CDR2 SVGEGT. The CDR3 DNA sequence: TGTGCCAGCAGTCGCCCCCGACGCTCGGGGGGGGACACCGGGGAGCTGTTTTTT. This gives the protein CASSRPRRSGGDTGELFF.

The CDR3 is CASSETLTGGAGGYTF. CDR3 in DNA: TGTGCCAGCAGTGAAACTCTGACAGGGGGCGCAGGGGGCTACACCTTC. The chain links TRBV2 to TRBJ1-2, with TRBD1 matching over 10 bases. The CDR3 extends over 16 amino acids. V lost 2 bases to trimming and J lost 8 bases; unmatched junction nucleotides: 11. Germline CDR1 is SNHLY and CDR2 is FYNNEI.

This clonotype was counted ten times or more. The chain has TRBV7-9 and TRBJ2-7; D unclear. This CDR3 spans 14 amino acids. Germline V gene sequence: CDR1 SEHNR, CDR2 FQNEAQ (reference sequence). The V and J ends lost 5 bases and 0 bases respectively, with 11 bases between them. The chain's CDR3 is CASSPPLNSYEQYF. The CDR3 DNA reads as TGTGCCAGCAGCCCGCCACTGAACTCCTACGAGCAGTACTTC.

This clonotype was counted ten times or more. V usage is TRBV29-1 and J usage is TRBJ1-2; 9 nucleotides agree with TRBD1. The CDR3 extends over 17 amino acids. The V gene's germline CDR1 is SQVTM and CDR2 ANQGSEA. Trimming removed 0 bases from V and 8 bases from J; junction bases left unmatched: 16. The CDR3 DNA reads TGCAGCGTTGAAGACCTAGGATCCGGGACAGGGTCGGAGGGCTACACCTTC. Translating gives CSVEDLGSGTGSEGYTF.

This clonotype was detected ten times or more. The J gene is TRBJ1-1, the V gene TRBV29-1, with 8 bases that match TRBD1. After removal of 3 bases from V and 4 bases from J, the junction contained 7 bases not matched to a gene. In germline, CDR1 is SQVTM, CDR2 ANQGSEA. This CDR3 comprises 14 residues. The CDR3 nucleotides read TGCAGCGTTGACACAGGGGGATGGGGCACTGAAGCTTTCTTT. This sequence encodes CSVDTGGWGTEAFF.

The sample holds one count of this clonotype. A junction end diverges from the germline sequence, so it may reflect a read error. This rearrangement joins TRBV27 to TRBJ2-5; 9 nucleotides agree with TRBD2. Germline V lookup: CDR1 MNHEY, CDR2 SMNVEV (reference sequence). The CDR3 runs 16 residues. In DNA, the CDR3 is TGTACCAGCAGTGTCGGTGCGGGGGGGCAATTAGAGACCCAGTACTTC. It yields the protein CTSSVGAGGQLETQYF.

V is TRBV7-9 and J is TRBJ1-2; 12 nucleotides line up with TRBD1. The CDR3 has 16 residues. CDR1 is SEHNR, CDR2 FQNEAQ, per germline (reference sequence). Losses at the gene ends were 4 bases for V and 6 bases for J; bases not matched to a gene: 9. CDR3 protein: CASSSRDRGRFHGYTF. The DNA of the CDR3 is TGTGCCAGCAGCTCCCGGGACAGGGGGCGGTTCCATGGCTACACCTTC.

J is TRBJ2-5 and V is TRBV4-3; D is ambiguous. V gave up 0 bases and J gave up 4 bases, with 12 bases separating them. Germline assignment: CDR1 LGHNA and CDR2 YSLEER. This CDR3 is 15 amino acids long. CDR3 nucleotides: TGCGCCAGCAGCCAAGATAGGCAGGACGGAGAGACCCAGTACTTC. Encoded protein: CASSQDRQDGETQYF.

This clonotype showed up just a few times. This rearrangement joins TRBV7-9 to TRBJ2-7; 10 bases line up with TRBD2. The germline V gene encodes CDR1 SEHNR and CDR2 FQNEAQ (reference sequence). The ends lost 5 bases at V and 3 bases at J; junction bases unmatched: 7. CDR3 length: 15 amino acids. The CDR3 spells CASSASSGGLYEQYF. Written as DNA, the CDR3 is TGTGCCAGCAGCGCCTCTAGCGGGGGCCTCTACGAGCAGTACTTC.